Shown below are 15 T cell receptor beta chains from a single sample sequenced in a study of cytotoxic CD8 clonotypes in ibrutinib-treated CLL. TCRdb's table, derived via immunoSEQ multiplex PCR, lists solely in-frame clones and lacks some. The table has under 200,000 clones, less than 85% seen once. Material: PBMCs, obtained after 24 months of ibrutinib treatment. The source of these receptors is a human donor with chronic lymphocytic leukemia.

The rearrangement joins TRBV7-8 to TRBJ2-1, with 7 bases that match TRBD1. The CDR3 sequence is 15 residues long. The trim removed 7 bases at V and 0 bases at J, leaving 6 bases unmatched. CDR1 and CDR2 from the germline V gene are SGHVS and FQNEAQ. The DNA for the CDR3 is TGTGCCAGCACCCCGACAGGGAGCTCCTACAATGAGCAGTTCTTC. It translates to CASTPTGSSYNEQFF.

This rearrangement joins TRBV11-2 to TRBJ2-1, with D possibly TRBD2 on 7 matching bases. V gave up 5 bases and J gave up 11 bases, with 13 bases separating them. The CDR3 runs to 12 residues. From germline, CDR1 is SGHAT and CDR2 FQNNGV. The CDR3 coding sequence is TGTGCCAGCAGCCTAGGGGGACTAAAGCAGTTCTTC. Its translation: CASSLGGLKQFF.

The chain joins TRBV28 to TRBJ1-1; D might be TRBD1 (5 bases). The V end was cut by 5 bases, the J end by 1 base, with 14 bases between. This CDR3 is 15 amino acids long. Germline V CDR1 and CDR2: MDHEN, SYDVKM. In DNA, the CDR3 is TGTGCCAGCAGTCTACCCCCGACAGAGAACACTGAAGCTTTCTTT. This codes for CASSLPPTENTEAFF.

The rearrangement joins TRBV7-9 to TRBJ2-7; tentative D call: TRBD1 (5 bases). V was shortened by 5 bases and J by 2 bases, with 10 bases between the two germline ends. CDR1 is SEHNR and CDR2 is FQNEAQ in the germline V gene (reference sequence). The CDR3 is 13 residues long. The CDR3 loop is CASSMDTTYEQYF. The CDR3 DNA sequence: TGTGCCAGCAGCATGGACACGACCTACGAGCAGTACTTC.

This clone has just a few counts. This sample includes further DNA sequences coding for the same CDR3. V is TRBV30 and J is TRBJ2-5; the match to TRBD2 covers 7 bases. With V trimmed by 1 base and J by 4 bases, 0 bases remained unmatched. The CDR3 runs 12 residues. Per germline, CDR1 GTSNPN and CDR2 SVGIG (reference sequence). The CDR3 loop reads CAWSGGGETQYF. The CDR3, as DNA: TGTGCCTGGAGTGGGGGGGGAGAGACCCAGTACTTC.

The rearrangement uses TRBV19 and TRBJ1-1, with 8 nucleotides matching TRBD1. The CDR3 is 15 amino acids. The V gene end was trimmed by 4 bases and the J gene end by 5 bases; junction bases not matched to a gene: 9. Germline-derived CDR1 and CDR2 are LNHDA and SQIVND (reference sequence). This CDR3 reads CASSTQGAGGTEAFF. As DNA, the CDR3 is TGTGCCAGTAGTACGCAGGGGGCAGGGGGTACTGAAGCTTTCTTT.

This clone occurred once. The V call is TRBV11-2, the J call TRBJ1-2; possibly TRBD1 for D (6 bases). The V end lost 2 bases, the J end lost 4 bases, and 20 bases lay between the germline ends. CDR1 SGHAT and CDR2 FQNNGV come from the germline V gene. This CDR3 contains 17 residues. The CDR3 coding sequence is TGTGCCAGCAGCTTACGTACTCGGGCGGGGGCGCGCTATGGCTACACCTTC. This sequence encodes CASSLRTRAGARYGYTF.

The CDR3 DNA follows: TGTGCCAGCTCACTGGGGACAGGGTCCCCCTACGAGCAGTACTTC. It translates to CASSLGTGSPYEQYF. This rearrangement joins TRBV18 to TRBJ2-7; 9 bases line up with TRBD1. The junction had 6 bases not matched to a gene; V was cut back by 4 bases and J by 2 bases. This CDR3 spans 15 amino acids. Looked up from germline, CDR1 is KGHSH and CDR2 is LQKENI.

This chain links TRBV7-9 with TRBJ1-4; TRBD1 matches 9 bases. The V segment lost 6 bases and the J segment 8 bases; nucleotides outside the gene matches: 13. Germline-derived CDR1 and CDR2 are SEHNR and FQNEAQ (reference sequence). The CDR3 runs to 16 residues. For the CDR3, the DNA is TGTGCCAGCAGGCGAGGACAGGGGAATGGAGCCGAAAAACTGTTTTTT. Its translation: CASRRGQGNGAEKLFF.

The rearrangement uses TRBV19 and TRBJ2-7, with TRBD2 identical over 8 bases. V lost 5 bases to trimming and J lost 5 bases; unmatched junction nucleotides: 14. This CDR3 region has 16 residues. CDR1 and CDR2 from the germline V gene are LNHDA and SQIVND (reference sequence). For the CDR3, the DNA is TGTGCCAGTAGTTGGGGGAGCGGGAGAATGTCGAACGAGCAGTACTTC. Protein sequence: CASSWGSGRMSNEQYF.

The chain has TRBV7-9 and TRBJ1-2; D not certain. From germline, CDR1 is SEHNR and CDR2 FQNEAQ (reference sequence). Trimming left V 5 bases short and J 3 bases short, with 13 bases between. The CDR3 covers 14 residues. This CDR3 reads CASSPHGGDYGYTF. The CDR3 DNA reads TGTGCCAGCAGCCCCCACGGTGGCGACTATGGCTACACCTTC.

This clone showed up just a few times. This chain joins TRBV9 and TRBJ1-1, with D possibly being TRBD1 (5 bases). CDR1 and CDR2 (germline): SGDLS, YYNGEE. Trimming removed 0 bases from V and 11 bases from J, with 11 bases in between. CDR3 size: 12 residues. The CDR3 here is CASSVVEGRAFF. Written as DNA, the CDR3 is TGTGCCAGCAGCGTAGTAGAGGGGAGGGCTTTCTTT.

CDR3 region: CASSLLSASNTEAFF. The CDR3 nucleotides are TGTGCCAGCAGTTTATTAAGTGCTTCGAACACTGAAGCTTTCTTT. The chain joins TRBV28 to TRBJ1-1; D unresolved. The CDR3 consists of 15 residues. Germline V lookup: CDR1 MDHEN, CDR2 SYDVKM. Trimming cost V 1 base and J 1 base, with 10 bases left between them.

This clone turned up a few times. The chain uses TRBV19 and TRBJ1-5; unclear D gene. CDR1 LNHDA and CDR2 SQIVND come from the germline V gene (reference sequence). The length of the CDR3 is 13 residues. V lost 3 bases, J lost 2 bases, and 5 bases lay in between. The DNA for the CDR3 is TGTGCCAGTAGTATTAGGGGCAATCAGCCCCAGCATTTT. Its translation is CASSIRGNQPQHF. Complete variable domain (other parts from reference TRBV19 and TRBJ1-5): DGGITQSPKYLFRKEGQNVTLSCEQNLNHDAMYWYRQDPGQGLRLIYYSQIVNDFQKGDIAEGYSVSREKKESFPLTVTSAQKNPTAFYLCASSIRGNQPQHFGDGTRLSIL.

The chain joins TRBV5-1 to TRBJ2-1, with D perhaps assigned TRBD1 or TRBD2 (5 bases each). This CDR3 comprises 17 residues. The V and J ends lost 3 bases and 4 bases respectively, with 20 bases between them. Germline CDR1 is SGHRS and CDR2 is YFSETQ. CDR3 residues: CASSSNPGTSGYNEQFF. CDR3 in DNA: TGCGCCAGCAGCTCCAACCCCGGGACGTCCGGGTACAATGAGCAGTTCTTC.